The 10 T cell receptor beta chains below were found in one sample sequenced in a study of cytomegalovirus exposure and HLA in healthy donors. The PCR employed 60 Vbeta primers together with 13 Jbeta primers. Libraries were prepared by immunoSEQ multiplex PCR; TCRdb keeps only in-frame clonotypes and omits some of them. The repertoire holds tens of thousands of clones, with around 72% as singletons. Sequenced: PBMCs. All receptors come from a woman aged 35 to 49 in good health and CMV-seropositive.

The chain combines TRBV18 with TRBJ2-7, with D maybe TRBD2 (5 bases). The length of the CDR3 is 14 residues. V dropped 6 bases and J dropped 6 bases, with 18 bases sitting between them. Germline-derived CDR1 and CDR2 are KGHSH and LQKENI. The chain's CDR3 is CASSPRGSLVEQYF. The CDR3 nucleotides read TGTGCCAGCTCGCCGAGAGGGTCTCTGGTCGAGCAGTACTTC.

The chain carries TRBV28 and TRBJ1-6; tentatively, D is TRBD1 (5 bases). This CDR3 comprises 16 residues. The V gene lost 1 base and the J gene lost 10 bases, with 17 bases spanning the gap. Germline loops: CDR1 MDHEN, CDR2 SYDVKM. CDR3 loop: CASSLSFRGSESPLHF. Here the CDR3 DNA reads TGTGCCAGCAGTTTATCATTTAGGGGAAGTGAATCACCCCTCCACTTT. Full variable domain (rest looked up from reference TRBV28 and TRBJ1-6): DVKVTQSSRYLVKRTGEKVFLECVQDMDHENMFWYRQDPGLGLRLIYFSYDVKMKEKGDIPEGYSVSREKKERFSLILESASTNQTSMYLCASSLSFRGSESPLHFGNGTRLTVT.

This clone has only a few counts. The sample carries other DNA sequences with the same CDR3. The V gene is TRBV5-1, the J gene TRBJ2-6, with D hard to call. CDR3 size: 15 residues. Germline CDR1 is SGHRS and CDR2 is YFSETQ. The V and J ends lost 0 bases and 1 base respectively, with 5 bases between them. The CDR3 nucleotides are TGCGCCAGCAGCTTGGCCGTATCTGGGGCCAACGTCCTGACTTTC. It translates to CASSLAVSGANVLTF.

Comments on this clone: Sequence at one end of the junction differs from germline and may be a read error. The chain recombines TRBV7-7 with TRBJ2-5; 9 bases fit TRBD1. Per germline, CDR1 SSHAT and CDR2 FNYEAQ (reference sequence). This CDR3 has 15 residues. The CDR3 sequence is CASSLDRGGQETQYF. The CDR3 nucleotides are TGTGCTAGCAGCCTCGACAGGGGGGGCCAAGAGACCCAGTACTTC.

This clone has only one observation. The rearrangement uses TRBV21-1 and TRBJ2-7; TRBD2, as called in the table, went unchecked against the DNA. TRBV21-1 is a known pseudogene. This CDR3 has 15 amino acids. As DNA, the CDR3 is TGTGCCAGCAGCGCCTTTCGGGACTCATCCTACGAGCAGTACTTC. The encoded protein is CASSAFRDSSYEQYF.

The chain is built from TRBV7-9 and TRBJ2-2, with D possibly TRBD1 on 5 matching bases. Germline V gene data show CDR1 as SEHNR and CDR2 as FQNEAQ (reference sequence). The V gene lost 5 bases and the J gene lost 0 bases, with 10 bases spanning the gap. The CDR3 consists of 15 residues. The CDR3, as DNA: TGTGCCAGCAGCCCCTGGACAACGAACACCGGGGAGCTGTTTTTT. Its translation: CASSPWTTNTGELFF.

The chain recombines TRBV2 with TRBJ1-2, with TRBD1 as a possible D gene (6 bases). The CDR3 extends over 14 amino acids. Germline assignment: CDR1 SNHLY and CDR2 FYNNEI. V was cut by 7 bases and J by 7 bases, with 19 bases left in between. The DNA of the CDR3 is TGTGCCAGCACCAACCGGGGGGCGACGGGTGGCTACACCTTC. The encoded protein is CASTNRGATGGYTF.

In the case of this clone: A read error may produce the germline difference seen at one junction end. V and J are TRBV6-4 and TRBJ2-4, with a tentative D call TRBD2 (6 bases). The CDR3 runs to 14 residues. Germline V gene sequence: CDR1 MRHNA, CDR2 SNTAGT. CDR3 sequence reads: CASSDALRGGVRDF. The CDR3 DNA reads as TGTGCCAGCAGTGACGCCCTAAGGGGAGGAGTTCGGGACTTC.

The J gene is TRBJ2-1, the V gene TRBV6-1; TRBD1 aligns across 9 bases. V shed 10 bases and J 0 bases; nucleotides not matched to a gene: 7. The germline gives CDR1 MNHNS, CDR2 SASEGT. The CDR3 spans 15 residues. The DNA for the CDR3 is TGTGCCACCAATTGGGACAGGGTCTCCTACAATGAGCAGTTCTTC. It codes for CATNWDRVSYNEQFF.

This clone was observed a handful of times. The rearrangement joins TRBV10-3 to TRBJ2-1, with TRBD2 matching over 16 bases. CDR3 length: 16 amino acids. Losses at the gene ends were 10 bases for V and 6 bases for J; bases not matched to a gene: 9. The germline gives CDR1 ENHRY, CDR2 SYGVKD. CDR3 sequence: CATGTSGGANGNEQFF. The CDR3 nucleotides are TGTGCCACCGGGACTAGCGGGGGGGCCAACGGCAATGAGCAGTTCTTC.